The clone carrying this TCR beta chain showed up many times. Its antigen is unidentified. Germline V gene sequence: CDR1 SQVTM, CDR2 ANQGSEA. The CDR3 consists of 14 residues. With V trimmed by 7 bases and J by 4 bases, 2 bases remained unmatched. Each donor was a healthy Caucasian individual from Russia, aged about 6 to 95. This sample is drawn from a study of blood T cells in healthy people across ages. Study-level findings and limits: Across samples, TCR beta diversity tracked strongly with naive T cell percentage. Higher diversity and more naive CD4+ cells were features of long-lived donors, compared to aged donors.

Sample-barcoded 5' priming and a J-beta primer mix drove a second PCR of roughly 6 to 12 cycles. TCRdb re-called the 5' RACE reads through MiXCR, storing one row per CDR3 protein. The sample has 700,000 to 950,000 distinct CDR3 sequences, 43% seen once. This TCR derives from a woman in her fifties or sixties in good health. This chain joins TRBV29-1 and TRBJ2-3; 16 nucleotides line up with TRBD2. Sequenced material: blood. Here the CDR3 reads CSAGTSGRADTQYF. DNA of the CDR3: TGCAGCGCCGGGACTAGCGGGAGGGCAGATACGCAGTATTTT.